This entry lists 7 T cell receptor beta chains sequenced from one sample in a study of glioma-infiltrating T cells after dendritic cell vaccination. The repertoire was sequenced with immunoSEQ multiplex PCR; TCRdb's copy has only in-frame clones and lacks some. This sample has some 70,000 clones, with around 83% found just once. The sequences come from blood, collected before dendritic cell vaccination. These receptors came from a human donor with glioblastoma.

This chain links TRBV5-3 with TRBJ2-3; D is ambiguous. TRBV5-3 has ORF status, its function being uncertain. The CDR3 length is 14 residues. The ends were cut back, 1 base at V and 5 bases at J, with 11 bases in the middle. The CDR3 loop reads CARSLFQLQDTQYF. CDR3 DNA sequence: TGTGCCAGAAGCTTGTTCCAGTTACAAGATACGCAGTATTTT.

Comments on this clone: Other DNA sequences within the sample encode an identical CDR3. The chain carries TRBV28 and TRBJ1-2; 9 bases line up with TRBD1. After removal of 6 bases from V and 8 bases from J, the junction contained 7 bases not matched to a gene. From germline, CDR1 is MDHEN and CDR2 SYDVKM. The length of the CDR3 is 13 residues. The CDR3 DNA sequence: TGTGCCAGCAGACTACAGGGGGCGCGGGGCTACACCTTC. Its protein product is CASRLQGARGYTF.

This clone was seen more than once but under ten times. For the CDR3, the DNA is TGTGCCAGCAGTGTAGGGACAGTTAATTCACCCCTCCACTTT. Its translation: CASSVGTVNSPLHF. The chain combines TRBV6-1 with TRBJ1-6, with 7 bases matching TRBD1. The CDR3 consists of 14 residues. Germline V gene data show CDR1 as MNHNS and CDR2 as SASEGT. The ends lost 4 bases at V and 6 bases at J; junction bases unmatched: 3.

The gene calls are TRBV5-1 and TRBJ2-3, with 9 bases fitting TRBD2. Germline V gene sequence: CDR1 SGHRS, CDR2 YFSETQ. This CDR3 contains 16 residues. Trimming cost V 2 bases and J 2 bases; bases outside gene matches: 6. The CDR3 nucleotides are TGCGCCAGCAGCTTAAAGCGGGGGGCACCCACAGATACGCAGTATTTT. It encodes CASSLKRGAPTDTQYF.

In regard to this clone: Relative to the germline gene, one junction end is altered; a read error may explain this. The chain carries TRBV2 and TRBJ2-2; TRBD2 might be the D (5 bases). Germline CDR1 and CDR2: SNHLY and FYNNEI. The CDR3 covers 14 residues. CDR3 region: CASKSDGNIGELFF. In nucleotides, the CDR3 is TGTGCCAGCAAAAGTGACGGGAACATCGGGGAGCTGTTTTTT.

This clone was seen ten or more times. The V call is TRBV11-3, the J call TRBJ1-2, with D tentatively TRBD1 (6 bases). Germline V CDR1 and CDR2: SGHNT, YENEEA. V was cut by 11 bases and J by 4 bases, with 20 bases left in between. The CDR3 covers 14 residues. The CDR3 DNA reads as TGTGCCGCCCCGGGTGGGGGCAGGACCTATGGCTACACCTTC. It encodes CAAPGGGRTYGYTF.

CDR3 nucleotides: TGTGCCAGTAGTATTCGGAGAGATAATGAAAAACTGTTTTTT. Residues: CASSIRRDNEKLFF. The V gene is TRBV19, the J gene TRBJ1-4; D not resolved. The germline V gene encodes CDR1 LNHDA and CDR2 SQIVND (reference sequence). The CDR3 extends over 14 amino acids. V was trimmed by 3 bases and J by 4 bases, leaving 9 bases between them. Based on the CDR3 plus reference TRBV19 and TRBJ1-4, the full variable domain is DGGITQSPKYLFRKEGQNVTLSCEQNLNHDAMYWYRQDPGQGLRLIYYSQIVNDFQKGDIAEGYSVSREKKESFPLTVTSAQKNPTAFYLCASSIRRDNEKLFFGSGTQLSVL.